This T cell receptor beta chain was observed in a study of T cell changes during pregnancy in multiple sclerosis. Generated by immunoSEQ multiplex PCR, the TCRdb table keeps only in-frame clones and is missing some. Of about 86,000 clones detected, 80% to 95% appear once; the ten largest clones hold 1.5% to 2%. Trimming shortened V by 7 bases and J by 2 bases, and 11 bases separated the two germline ends. Germline V gives CDR1 MNHEY, CDR2 SVGAGI. The CDR3 extends over 13 amino acids. Source: peripheral blood, taken in the first trimester of pregnancy. This chain links TRBV6-5 with TRBJ1-1; a possible D gene is TRBD1 (6 bases). This clonotype originated in a female donor in good health, enrolled as a control in a pregnancy study. CDR3 DNA sequence: TGTGCCAGCAACGAACAGGGAAACACTGAAGCTTTCTTT. Its protein is CASNEQGNTEAFF.